This passage covers 24 T cell receptor beta chains from one sample sequenced in a study of blood T cells in healthy people across ages. Using a J-beta primer mix together with a sample-barcoded 5' primer, a second PCR was run for roughly 7 to 11 cycles. Each CDR3 protein gets one entry after TCRdb re-called the 5' RACE reads with MiXCR. The data show approximately 680,000 distinct CDR3 sequences, roughly 32% seen once. Sequencing input: blood. The receptors were gathered from a woman over 75 in good health.

A remark on this clonotype: At one of its ends the junction is not consistent with the germline gene, which may arise from a read error. The chain combines TRBV7-2 with TRBJ1-2, with 7 bases aligning to TRBD1. The CDR3 spans 15 residues. Germline CDR1 reads SGHTA; CDR2 reads FQGNSA. The CDR3 is CASSLEGQVLYGYTF. The CDR3 DNA reads as TGTGCCAGCAGTTTAGAAGGACAGGTCCTCTATGGCTACACCTTC.

Concerning this clonotype: One base away lies a much larger clone, so this may be a sequencing read error. The V call is TRBV5-1, the J call TRBJ1-2, with D unclear. Germline loops: CDR1 SGHRS, CDR2 YFSETQ. Trimming left V 6 bases short and J 8 bases short, with 14 bases between. The CDR3 covers 12 residues. The CDR3 loop reads CASNPSGMGYTF. The CDR3 DNA sequence: TGCGCCAGCAACCCAAGCGGGATGGGCTACACCTTC.

This clonotype has just a few counts. The chain combines TRBV20-1 with TRBJ1-1, with D possibly matching TRBD1 (6 bases). Germline CDR1 is DFQATT and CDR2 is SNEGSKA (reference sequence). This CDR3 is 14 amino acids long. Trimming took 2 bases from V and 5 from J, leaving 15 bases between them. DNA of the CDR3: TGCAGTGCTAGACTTGGCAGGGGAGGGACTGAAGCTTTCTTT. Encoded protein: CSARLGRGGTEAFF.

V is TRBV20-1 and J is TRBJ1-5; possibly TRBD1 for D (5 bases). CDR1 and CDR2 from the germline V gene are DFQATT and SNEGSKA (reference sequence). The CDR3 is made up of 13 amino acids. Trimming pared 5 bases from V and 7 bases from J, leaving 15 bases between. CDR3 DNA: TGCAGTGCTCTCGGCAGACAGCAGCAGCCCCAGCATTTT. It specifies CSALGRQQQPQHF.

This clonotype was seen repeatedly, ten times or more. This chain connects TRBV11-1 to TRBJ2-1; D ambiguous. The length of the CDR3 is 12 residues. Germline V gene data show CDR1 as SGHAT and CDR2 as FQDESV (reference sequence). The V end lost 6 bases, the J end lost 6 bases, and 9 bases lay between the germline ends. CDR3 amino acids: CASRVLGNEQFF. In nucleotides, the CDR3 is TGTGCCAGCAGGGTCCTCGGCAATGAGCAGTTCTTC.

This clonotype has ten or more counts. This chain links TRBV7-6 with TRBJ2-1, with no clear D. With 1 base removed from V and 0 bases from J, the gap between germline ends came to 7 bases. The CDR3 is made up of 15 amino acids. Germline CDR1 reads SGHVS; CDR2 reads FNYEAQ. The CDR3 region has the DNA TGTGCCAGCAGCTTAGGTCCGAGCTCCTACAATGAGCAGTTCTTC. Translated, it gives CASSLGPSSYNEQFF. Full variable domain (remainder filled in from reference TRBV7-6 and TRBJ2-1): GAGVSQSPRYKVTKRGQDVALRCDPISGHVSLYWYRQALGQGPEFLTYFNYEAQQDKSGLPNDRFSAERPEGSISTLTIQRTEQRDSAMYRCASSLGPSSYNEQFFGPGTRLTVL.

This clonotype was detected ten times or more. This chain links TRBV6-2 or TRBV6-3 with TRBJ1-5; D might be TRBD1 (6 bases). V was shortened by 2 bases and J by 7 bases, with 9 bases between the two germline ends. Germline values: CDR1 MNHEY, CDR2 SVGEGT. CDR3 length equals 13 residues. CDR3 region: CASSYETGQPQHF. The CDR3 DNA reads as TGTGCCAGCAGTTACGAGACAGGACAGCCCCAGCATTTT.

This clonotype was seen more than once but under ten times. This may come from a read error, since a much larger clone is one base off. The genes are TRBV6-1 and TRBJ2-5; D is unclear. Germline assignment: CDR1 MNHNS and CDR2 SASEGT. V was trimmed by 1 base and J by 11 bases, leaving 11 bases between them. CDR3 length equals 12 residues. As DNA, the CDR3 is TGTGCCAGCAGTGAAGACAGATTGGGGCAGTACTTC. Amino acid sequence: CASSEDRLGQYF.

This clonotype was recorded at least ten times. The V gene is TRBV25-1, the J gene TRBJ2-7; D may be TRBD2 (6 bases). Germline CDR1 is MGHDK and CDR2 is SYGVNS. The CDR3 is made up of 15 amino acids. The ends were cut back, 5 bases at V and 6 bases at J, with 20 bases in the middle. CDR3 coding DNA: TGTGCCAGCAGTCCTTCTAGAGGAGGGCTTGGCGAGCAGTACTTC. It codes for CASSPSRGGLGEQYF.

This clonotype was counted at least ten times. This chain connects TRBV15 to TRBJ2-6; D ambiguous. CDR1 and CDR2 (germline): LNHNV, YYDKDF (reference sequence). CDR3 length: 16 residues. V lost 3 bases to trimming and J lost 4 bases, with 13 bases between them. The CDR3 sequence is CATSSFPDAGANVLTF. CDR3 bases: TGTGCCACCAGCAGTTTCCCGGACGCCGGGGCCAACGTCCTGACTTTC.

This clonotype was recorded many times. This chain uses TRBV30 with TRBJ2-5, with no clear D. Germline-derived CDR1 and CDR2 are GTSNPN and SVGIG (reference sequence). Trimming pared 0 bases from V and 7 bases from J, leaving 9 bases between. The CDR3 runs 12 residues. CDR3 sequence reads: CAWSVGTATQYF. In DNA form, the CDR3 reads TGTGCCTGGAGTGTAGGCACCGCGACCCAGTACTTC.

The CDR3 nucleotides read TGCAGTGCTAGAGGTCGGACAGACTACAATGAGCAGTTCTTC. The encoded protein is CSARGRTDYNEQFF. The chain is built from TRBV20-1 and TRBJ2-1, with D possibly matching TRBD1 (6 bases). The CDR3 length is 14 residues. Germline V CDR1 and CDR2: DFQATT, SNEGSKA (reference sequence). V was pared by 1 base and J by 3 bases, with 10 bases between.

About this clonotype itself: This may be a read error, as it is one base from a much larger clone. The genes are TRBV20-1 and TRBJ2-7; TRBD1 is a possible D gene (6 bases). V was clipped by 3 bases and J by 7 bases, with 13 bases between them. CDR3 length: 12 residues. Germline loops: CDR1 DFQATT, CDR2 SNEGSKA (reference sequence). The CDR3 region has the DNA TGCAGTGCTAGTGACAGGTACAATGAGCAGTACTTC. Translating it yields CSASDRYNEQYF.

This clonotype was picked up many times. The V gene is TRBV5-6, the J gene TRBJ2-3; the D gene could be TRBD1 or TRBD2 (6 bases each). CDR3 size: 16 residues. The V and J ends lost 1 base and 2 bases respectively, with 14 bases between them. Germline CDR1 SGHDT, CDR2 YYEEEE. For the CDR3, the DNA is TGTGCCAGCAGCTTGTTCCGGGGGCCCTCCACAGATACGCAGTATTTT. Translation gives CASSLFRGPSTDTQYF.

This clonotype was counted at least ten times. The chain combines TRBV6-1 with TRBJ1-2; 10 bases are a match to TRBD1. Germline CDR1 MNHNS, CDR2 SASEGT. J gave up 0 bases and V 8 bases, and 6 bases lay outside the gene matches. This CDR3 has 15 residues. This CDR3 is CASGDRGLPNYGYTF. The CDR3 DNA sequence: TGTGCCAGCGGGGACAGGGGTCTCCCTAACTATGGCTACACCTTC.

V and J are TRBV2 and TRBJ2-7; D is unclear. Germline CDR1 is SNHLY and CDR2 is FYNNEI. The germline V and J ends were trimmed by 4 bases and 5 bases, with 15 bases remaining between them. The CDR3 runs to 14 residues. The CDR3 DNA is TGTGCCAGCAGTGGCGACCGGATTGTCCACGAGCAGTACTTC. This gives the protein CASSGDRIVHEQYF.

This clonotype appeared many times. The rearrangement links TRBV12-3 or TRBV12-4 to TRBJ2-3, with D maybe TRBD1 (5 bases). The V gene lost 5 bases and the J gene lost 3 bases, with 18 bases spanning the gap. The CDR3 extends over 16 amino acids. Written as DNA, the CDR3 is TGTGCCAGCAGTGCCGCCAGGGCCGGAGAGACAGATACGCAGTATTTT. It translates to CASSAARAGETDTQYF.

The J gene is TRBJ2-1, the V gene TRBV20-1, with 14 bases that match TRBD2. The CDR3 sequence is 19 residues long. Germline-derived CDR1 and CDR2 are DFQATT and SNEGSKA (reference sequence). The junction had 10 bases not matched to a gene; V was cut back by 3 bases and J by 0 bases. The chain's CDR3 is CSASPGLAGVTSSYNEQFF. The CDR3 DNA sequence: TGCAGTGCTAGCCCGGGACTAGCGGGGGTTACGAGCTCCTACAATGAGCAGTTCTTC.

In regard to this clonotype: Given a much more abundant clone one base away, this may be a read error. The rearrangement links TRBV18 to TRBJ1-2; possible D gene TRBD1, 6 bases. The germline CDR1 and CDR2 sequences are KGHSH and LQKENI. The CDR3 loop spans 12 amino acids. CDR3 sequence: CTSSETGDGYTF. For the CDR3, the DNA is TGTACCAGCTCTGAGACAGGAGACGGCTACACCTTC.

The J gene is TRBJ2-7, the V gene TRBV7-2; 8 positions match TRBD1. The germline CDR1 and CDR2 sequences are SGHTA and FQGNSA. J lost 4 bases, V lost 4 bases, and 3 bases had no gene match. CDR3 length: 13 residues. CDR3 bases: TGTGCCAGCAGCTACTGGACAGGGTACGAGCAGTACTTC. Translation gives CASSYWTGYEQYF.

Only a few counts were recorded for this clonotype. The rearrangement links TRBV6-2 or TRBV6-3 to TRBJ2-5; 8 bases fit TRBD2. V was pared by 0 bases and J by 11 bases, with 14 bases of the junction left unmatched. The CDR3 length is 16 residues. Per germline, CDR1 MNHEY and CDR2 SVGEGT. The CDR3 nucleotides are TGTGCCAGCAGTTACTCCCGGTCTAGCGGGTTTGGGGAGCAGTACTTC. The encoded protein is CASSYSRSSGFGEQYF.

Ten or more counts support this clonotype. The gene calls are TRBV20-1 and TRBJ1-5; TRBD1 might be the D (6 bases). Germline V gene sequence: CDR1 DFQATT, CDR2 SNEGSKA (reference sequence). This CDR3 contains 16 residues. Trimming stripped 6 bases from V and 3 bases from J, with 21 bases between. The CDR3 spells CSAPTGSGGTNQPQHF. The CDR3, as DNA: TGCAGTGCACCAACAGGGTCGGGGGGCACCAATCAGCCCCAGCATTTT.

This clonotype was counted between two and nine times. V and J are TRBV7-8 and TRBJ2-5, with TRBD2 as a possible D gene (6 bases). The CDR3 consists of 16 residues. CDR1 is SGHVS, CDR2 FQNEAQ, per germline. Trimming shortened V by 1 base and J by 11 bases, and 23 bases separated the two germline ends. The CDR3 protein is CASSLGGRQSYNEQYF. Here the CDR3 DNA reads TGTGCCAGCAGCTTAGGGGGGAGGCAGTCTTACAATGAGCAGTACTTC.

Concerning this clonotype: This clone may be a read error of a much larger clone one base away. The chain combines TRBV7-6 with TRBJ2-7; 9 bases line up with TRBD1. Germline loops: CDR1 SGHVS, CDR2 FNYEAQ. There are 16 residues in the CDR3. Here the CDR3 DNA reads TGTGCCAGCAGCCCTGGGGGGACAGGGACGTCCTGCGAGCAGTACTTC. Amino acid sequence: CASSPGGTGTSCEQYF.